Following are 25 T cell receptor beta chains from one sample sequenced in a study of T cell repertoires in cytomegalovirus infection. TCRdb called the reads again in MiXCR, with one record for every CDR3 protein. The sample has 230,000 or so distinct CDR3 sequences, 15% to 20% seen once. The sample was CD8+ T cells from PBMCs. The receptors derive from a human donor in good health (CMV status not recorded). Some clones in this sample may be carry-over from other donors' samples.

The rearrangement links TRBV29-1 to TRBJ2-2; no definite D call. CDR1 and CDR2 from the germline V gene are SQVTM and ANQGSEA. The germline V and J ends were trimmed by 6 bases and 4 bases, with 9 bases remaining between them. The CDR3 consists of 12 residues. The CDR3 loop reads CSVTATTGELFF. The CDR3 nucleotides are TGCAGCGTGACCGCCACCACCGGGGAGCTGTTTTTT.

Worth noting for this clonotype: Being one base from a much bigger clone, this may be a read error. This chain links TRBV12-3 or TRBV12-4 with TRBJ2-7; TRBD1 is a possible D gene (6 bases). The CDR3 is 13 amino acids. Trimming left V 5 bases short and J 5 bases short, with 13 bases between. The DNA of the CDR3 is TGTGCCAGCAGTCCCCATCGGGACAACGAGCAGTACTTC. Encoded protein: CASSPHRDNEQYF.

This clonotype was observed many times. The chain joins TRBV7-8 to TRBJ1-1; 7 bases map to TRBD1. The length of the CDR3 is 12 residues. CDR1 and CDR2 (germline): SGHVS, FQNEAQ. The ends lost 5 bases at V and 8 bases at J; junction bases unmatched: 5. CDR3 region: CASSPTGIEAFF. The DNA of the CDR3 is TGTGCCAGCAGCCCGACAGGGATCGAAGCTTTCTTT.

The chain is built from TRBV29-1 and TRBJ2-3, with D perhaps matching TRBD1 or TRBD2 (5 bases each). V was trimmed by 4 bases and J by 0 bases, leaving 8 bases between them. The CDR3 has 13 amino acids. Germline V gene lookup returns CDR1 SQVTM and CDR2 ANQGSEA. The CDR3 region has the DNA TGCAGCGTTGCACGGGACAGCACAGATACGCAGTATTTT. It yields the protein CSVARDSTDTQYF.

The chain uses TRBV5-1 and TRBJ2-5; possible D gene TRBD2, 5 bases. Looked up from germline, CDR1 is SGHRS and CDR2 is YFSETQ. Trimming took off 0 bases at V and 4 bases at J, with 13 bases between the two ends. This CDR3 region has 15 residues. This CDR3 is CASSLARPSGETQYF. The CDR3 DNA reads TGCGCCAGCAGCTTGGCCCGACCGAGCGGAGAGACCCAGTACTTC.

This clonotype was seen more than once but under ten times. This chain joins TRBV7-9 and TRBJ1-5, with TRBD1 identical over 7 bases. Germline trimming cut 4 bases from V and 4 bases from J; bases unmatched to any gene: 7. CDR3 length equals 15 residues. Germline values: CDR1 SEHNR, CDR2 FQNEAQ (reference sequence). In DNA, the CDR3 is TGTGCCAGCAGCTACACAGGGGCCCTAAATCAGCCCCAGCATTTT. Protein sequence: CASSYTGALNQPQHF.

This clonotype was counted between two and nine times. The chain uses TRBV19 and TRBJ2-1; tentative D call: TRBD1 (5 bases). V was pared by 5 bases and J by 6 bases, with 14 bases between. Germline lookup yields CDR1 LNHDA and CDR2 SQIVND (reference sequence). This CDR3 is built from 14 residues. The CDR3 sequence: CASSGLGESNEQFF. The CDR3 bases are TGTGCCAGTAGTGGCCTAGGGGAATCCAATGAGCAGTTCTTC.

This clonotype appeared many times. This chain connects TRBV12-3 or TRBV12-4 to TRBJ1-6, with D perhaps matching TRBD1 (5 bases). The CDR3 covers 17 residues. Trimming shortened V by 3 bases and J by 8 bases, and 20 bases separated the two germline ends. CDR3 DNA sequence: TGTGCCAGCAGTTTCTCCTCGGGGCTCGGGGCCCATTCACCCCTCCACTTT. Translation gives CASSFSSGLGAHSPLHF.

This chain uses TRBV23-1 with TRBJ1-4; D call uncertain. TRBV23-1 carries the ORF label, with uncertain function. CDR3 length: 17 amino acids. The V end was cut by 4 bases, the J end by 0 bases, with 15 bases between. DNA of the CDR3: TGCGCCAGCAGTCCCTTGAGAGACCAACCAACTAATGAAAAACTGTTTTTT. Amino acid sequence: CASSPLRDQPTNEKLFF.

In its sample, this clonotype was seen many times. The chain recombines TRBV6-2 or TRBV6-3 with TRBJ2-7; D is unresolved. Germline assignment: CDR1 MNHEY and CDR2 SVGEGT. Trimming removed 1 base from V and 5 bases from J, with 3 bases in between. This CDR3 is 11 amino acids long. Here the CDR3 reads CASSYWNEQYF. The CDR3 region has the DNA TGTGCCAGCAGTTACTGGAACGAGCAGTACTTC.

A few counts support this clonotype. CDR3 nucleotides: TGTGCCAGCAGTTACTCGGGAATCACTGAAGCTTTCTTT. This sequence encodes CASSYSGITEAFF. The chain carries TRBV6-5 and TRBJ1-1; D is unclear. V dropped 0 bases and J dropped 4 bases, with 6 bases sitting between them. The CDR3 runs 13 residues. Germline V lookup: CDR1 MNHEY, CDR2 SVGAGI.

This clonotype was observed a few times. The chain carries TRBV7-2 and TRBJ2-7; 7 bases agree with TRBD1. With 5 bases clipped from V and 5 bases from J, the junction kept 6 bases outside the gene matches. CDR3 length: 13 amino acids. Germline CDR1 is SGHTA and CDR2 is FQGNSA. The CDR3 protein is CASSPQGDHEQYF. The CDR3 coding sequence is TGTGCCAGCAGCCCCCAGGGGGACCACGAGCAGTACTTC. The full variable domain, its missing parts supplied by reference TRBV7-2 and TRBJ2-7, is GAGVSQSPSNKVTEKGKDVELRCDPISGHTALYWYRQSLGQGLEFLIYFQGNSAPDKSGLPSDRFSAERTGGSVSTLTIQRTQQEDSAVYLCASSPQGDHEQYFGPGTRLTVT.

The rearrangement links TRBV5-5 to TRBJ2-5; maybe TRBD1 (6 bases). Germline CDR1 is SGHKS and CDR2 is YYEKEE (reference sequence). CDR3 length equals 15 residues. With 4 bases removed from V and 2 bases from J, the gap between germline ends came to 15 bases. CDR3 sequence reads: CASSPGHHSQETQYF. CDR3 sequence (DNA): TGTGCCAGCAGCCCGGGACATCATTCGCAAGAGACCCAGTACTTC.

The table lists this clonotype with a few counts. The chain uses TRBV10-3 and TRBJ1-1; no firm D call. Germline V gene data show CDR1 as ENHRY and CDR2 as SYGVKD. V shed 6 bases and J shed 0 bases, with 11 bases lying between them. The CDR3 runs to 14 residues. The CDR3 DNA reads as TGTGCCATCAGAGGAGGGCAGATGAACACTGAAGCTTTCTTT. Translation gives CAIRGGQMNTEAFF.

This chain uses TRBV14 with TRBJ2-1; unclear D gene. The V end was cut by 2 bases, the J end by 2 bases, with 7 bases between. CDR3 length: 14 residues. Germline V lookup: CDR1 SGHDN, CDR2 FVKESK. The CDR3 here is CASSQQTPYNEQFF. The DNA for the CDR3 is TGTGCCAGCAGCCAACAAACCCCCTACAATGAGCAGTTCTTC.

The DNA of the CDR3 is TGTGCCAGCAGTTTGGCAGCCGAGGGCTATGGCTACACCTTC. Amino acid sequence: CASSLAAEGYGYTF. The chain employs TRBV28 and TRBJ1-2; D is unresolved. Germline CDR1 MDHEN, CDR2 SYDVKM. V was shortened by 3 bases and J by 4 bases, with 12 bases between the two germline ends. The CDR3 loop spans 14 amino acids.

The rearrangement joins TRBV20-1 to TRBJ1-1; maybe TRBD1 (5 bases). The V gene lost 6 bases and the J gene lost 6 bases, with 23 bases spanning the gap. The CDR3 runs 15 residues. Germline values: CDR1 DFQATT, CDR2 SNEGSKA (reference sequence). DNA of the CDR3: TGCAGTGCGGGGACCCCGGGGGGTCTGGGCCCTGAAGCTTTCTTT. This sequence encodes CSAGTPGGLGPEAFF.

The V call is TRBV5-6, the J call TRBJ2-2; D gene uncertain. This CDR3 spans 15 amino acids. CDR1 and CDR2 from the germline V gene are SGHDT and YYEEEE. V gave up 2 bases and J gave up 0 bases, with 8 bases separating them. DNA for the CDR3: TGTGCCAGCAGCTTACGACATGCGAACACCGGGGAGCTGTTTTTT. Its translation is CASSLRHANTGELFF.

This clonotype was seen many times. The rearrangement links TRBV28 to TRBJ2-2, with D hard to call. V was clipped by 5 bases and J by 4 bases, with 8 bases between them. The CDR3 is made up of 13 amino acids. CDR1 MDHEN and CDR2 SYDVKM come from the germline V gene. CDR3 sequence: CASSPPSTGELFF. CDR3 DNA: TGTGCCAGCAGTCCGCCGAGCACCGGGGAGCTGTTTTTT.

This clonotype has a count of ten or more. The V call is TRBV29-1, the J call TRBJ1-3, with TRBD1 identical over 7 bases. V trimming: 7 bases; J trimming: 4 bases; junction bases outside the gene matches: 7. Germline lookup yields CDR1 SQVTM and CDR2 ANQGSEA. The CDR3 runs 13 residues. CDR3 loop: CSAVWTGGNTIYF. CDR3 coding DNA: TGCAGCGCTGTATGGACAGGAGGAAACACCATATATTTT.

This chain connects TRBV29-1 to TRBJ2-1; 9 positions match TRBD1. This CDR3 region has 15 residues. The V and J ends lost 6 bases and 2 bases, in that order; junction bases with no gene match: 8. In germline, CDR1 is SQVTM, CDR2 ANQGSEA. DNA for the CDR3: TGCAGCGTGGAGGAACGGGACAGGGCCTACAATGAGCAGTTCTTC. This sequence encodes CSVEERDRAYNEQFF.

The J gene is TRBJ2-3, the V gene TRBV6-5; 11 bases agree with TRBD1. V was clipped by 6 bases and J by 5 bases; unmatched bases: 13. The V gene's germline CDR1 is MNHEY and CDR2 SVGAGI. This CDR3 is built from 17 residues. In nucleotides, the CDR3 is TGTGCCAGCAGCCACGACCCCCGGACAGGGGGCAAAGATACGCAGTATTTT. It encodes CASSHDPRTGGKDTQYF.

This clonotype has only a few counts. The V and J genes are TRBV14 and TRBJ1-3, with 7 bases lining up with TRBD1. Germline V CDR1 and CDR2: SGHDN, FVKESK. The CDR3 runs to 18 residues. V shed 0 bases, J shed 3 bases, and the junction held 11 bases outside the gene matches. CDR3 region: CASSQDVRGFRRGNTIYF. The CDR3 nucleotides read TGTGCCAGCAGCCAAGATGTCAGGGGGTTCCGTCGTGGAAACACCATATATTTT.

In its sample, this clonotype was seen a few times. The chain combines TRBV5-6 with TRBJ1-1; the D gene is possibly TRBD1 (5 bases). The CDR3 covers 15 residues. V lost 0 bases and J 3 bases, leaving 12 bases between the germline ends. The germline V gene has CDR1 SGHDT and CDR2 YYEEEE. The CDR3 nucleotides read TGTGCCAGCAGCTTGGTGGGTGCAGGGTACACTGAAGCTTTCTTT. Amino acids: CASSLVGAGYTEAFF.

Ten or more counts support this clonotype. The chain links TRBV25-1 to TRBJ1-4; maybe TRBD1 (5 bases). The V gene lost 3 bases and the J gene lost 6 bases, with 14 bases spanning the gap. CDR3 size: 15 residues. Germline CDR1 and CDR2: MGHDK and SYGVNS. The CDR3 loop reads CASSEPQGIDEKLFF. The CDR3, as DNA: TGTGCCAGCAGTGAGCCTCAGGGAATCGATGAAAAACTGTTTTTT.